These 5 T cell receptor beta chains came from one sample sequenced in a study of OX40 agonist ivuxolimab in advanced cancers. Clones were read by immunoSEQ multiplex PCR, and TCRdb kept only the in-frame ones, dropping some. Of 58,000 or so clones in the sample, under 85% were seen once. The specimen comprised CD4+ or CD8+ T cells sorted from blood, sampled in a trial of the OX40 agonist ivuxolimab. These receptors were taken from an adult with an advanced solid tumor such as melanoma, head and neck, liver or kidney cancer.

The genes are TRBV27 and TRBJ2-3; D gene ambiguous. Germline V CDR1 and CDR2: MNHEY, SMNVEV (reference sequence). Deletions cut 10 bases from V and 2 bases from J, with 19 bases between. CDR3 length: 15 residues. As DNA, the CDR3 is TGTGCCATCAAAGTGCAGGAGCGACCCACAGATACGCAGTATTTT. Translated: CAIKVQERPTDTQYF.

The chain recombines TRBV7-6 with TRBJ1-1; 9 bases are shared with TRBD1. CDR1 is SGHVS, CDR2 FNYEAQ, per germline. V lost 5 bases and J lost 4; bases outside the gene matches: 8. There are 15 residues in the CDR3. CDR3 sequence: CASSQKGQGGTEAFF. The CDR3 DNA is TGTGCCAGCAGCCAAAAGGGACAGGGCGGCACTGAAGCTTTCTTT.

V gene TRBV19 combines with J gene TRBJ2-1; the match to TRBD2 covers 13 bases. There are 15 residues in the CDR3. Looked up from germline, CDR1 is LNHDA and CDR2 is SQIVND (reference sequence). J lost 5 bases, V lost 4 bases, and 2 bases had no gene match. The CDR3 reads CASSKGLAGNNEQFF. The CDR3 coding sequence is TGTGCCAGTAGTAAGGGACTAGCGGGAAACAATGAGCAGTTCTTC.

The CDR3 DNA is TGCAGCGTTCCGGGACTAGCGGGAGGAAACAATGAGCAGTTCTTC. Translating it yields CSVPGLAGGNNEQFF. This chain uses TRBV29-1 with TRBJ2-1; TRBD2 agrees at 15 bases. V shed 5 bases, J shed 5 bases, and the junction held 4 bases outside the gene matches. The CDR3 length is 15 residues. Germline V gives CDR1 SQVTM, CDR2 ANQGSEA.

This clone was seen only a few times. The rearrangement joins TRBV6-5 to TRBJ1-3, with D uncertain. With 6 bases removed from V and 4 bases from J, the gap between germline ends came to 10 bases. Germline lookup yields CDR1 MNHEY and CDR2 SVGAGI. The CDR3 runs 13 residues. The CDR3 DNA is TGTGCCAGCAGGGCTCGGGAGGGAAACACCATATATTTT. Encoded protein: CASRAREGNTIYF.